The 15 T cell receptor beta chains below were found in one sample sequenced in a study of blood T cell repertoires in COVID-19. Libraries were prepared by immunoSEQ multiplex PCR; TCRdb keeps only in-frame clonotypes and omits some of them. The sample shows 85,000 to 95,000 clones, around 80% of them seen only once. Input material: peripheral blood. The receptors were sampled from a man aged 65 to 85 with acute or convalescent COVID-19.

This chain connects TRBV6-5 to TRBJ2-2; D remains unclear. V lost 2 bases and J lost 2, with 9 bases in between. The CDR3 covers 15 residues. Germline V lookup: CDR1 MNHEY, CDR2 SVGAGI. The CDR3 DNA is TGTGCCAGCAGTTACACAAGACTCAACACCGGGGAGCTGTTTTTT. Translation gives CASSYTRLNTGELFF.

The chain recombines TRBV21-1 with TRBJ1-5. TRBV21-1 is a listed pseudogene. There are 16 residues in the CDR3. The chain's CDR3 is CASSKGRGFSNQPQHF. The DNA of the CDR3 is TGTGCCAGCTCTAAGGGGAGGGGGTTTAGCAATCAGCCCCAGCATTTT.

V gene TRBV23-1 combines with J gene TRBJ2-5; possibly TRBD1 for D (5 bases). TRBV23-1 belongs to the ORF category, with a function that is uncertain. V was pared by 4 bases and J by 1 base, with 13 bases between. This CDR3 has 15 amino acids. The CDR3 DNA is TGCGCCAGCAGTCGCCTACAGGAAATCCAAGAGACCCAGTACTTC. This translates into CASSRLQEIQETQYF.

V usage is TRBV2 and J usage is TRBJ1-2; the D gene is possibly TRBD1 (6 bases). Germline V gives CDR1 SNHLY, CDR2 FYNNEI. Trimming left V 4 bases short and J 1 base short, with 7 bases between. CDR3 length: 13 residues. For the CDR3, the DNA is TGTGCCAGCAGTGGACAGGTTAACTATGGCTACACCTTC. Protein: CASSGQVNYGYTF.

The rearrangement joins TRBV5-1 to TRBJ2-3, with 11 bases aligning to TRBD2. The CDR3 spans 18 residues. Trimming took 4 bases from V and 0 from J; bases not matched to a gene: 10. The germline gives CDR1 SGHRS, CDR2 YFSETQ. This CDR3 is CASSRALAGGTSTDTQYF. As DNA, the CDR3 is TGCGCCAGCAGCAGGGCCCTAGCGGGAGGTACTAGCACAGATACGCAGTATTTT.

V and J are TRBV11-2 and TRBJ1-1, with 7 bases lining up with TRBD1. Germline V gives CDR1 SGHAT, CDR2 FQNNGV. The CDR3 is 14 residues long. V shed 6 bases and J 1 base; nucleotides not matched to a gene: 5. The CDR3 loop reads CASSPRDRNTEAFF. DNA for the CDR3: TGTGCCAGCAGTCCACGGGACAGGAACACTGAAGCTTTCTTT.

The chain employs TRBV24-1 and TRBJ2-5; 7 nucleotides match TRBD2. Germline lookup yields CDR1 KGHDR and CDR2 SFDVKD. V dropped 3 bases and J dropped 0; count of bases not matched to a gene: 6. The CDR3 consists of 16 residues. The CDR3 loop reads CATSDRVGGHQETQYF. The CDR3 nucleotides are TGTGCCACCAGTGATCGAGTGGGAGGGCACCAAGAGACCCAGTACTTC.

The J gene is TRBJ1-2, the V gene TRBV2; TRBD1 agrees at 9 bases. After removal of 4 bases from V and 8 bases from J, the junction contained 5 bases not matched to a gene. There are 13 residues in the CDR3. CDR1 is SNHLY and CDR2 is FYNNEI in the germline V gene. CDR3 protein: CASSVDRGEGYTF. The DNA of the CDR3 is TGTGCCAGCAGTGTCGACAGGGGGGAAGGCTACACCTTC.

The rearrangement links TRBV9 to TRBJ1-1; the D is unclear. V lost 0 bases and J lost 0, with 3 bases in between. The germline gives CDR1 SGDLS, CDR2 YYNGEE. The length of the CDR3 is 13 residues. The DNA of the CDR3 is TGTGCCAGCAGCGTAGCCATGAACACTGAAGCTTTCTTT. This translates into CASSVAMNTEAFF. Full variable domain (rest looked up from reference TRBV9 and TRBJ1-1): DSGVTQTPKHLITATGQRVTLRCSPRSGDLSVYWYQQSLDQGLQFLIQYYNGEERAKGNILERFSAQQFPDLHSELNLSSLELGDSALYFCASSVAMNTEAFFGQGTRLTVV.

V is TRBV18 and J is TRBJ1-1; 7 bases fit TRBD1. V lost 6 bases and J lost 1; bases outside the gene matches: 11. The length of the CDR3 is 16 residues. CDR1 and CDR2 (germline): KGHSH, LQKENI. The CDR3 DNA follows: TGTGCCAGCTCTTTTAGCGGGGACAGCAAGAACACTGAAGCTTTCTTT. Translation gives CASSFSGDSKNTEAFF.

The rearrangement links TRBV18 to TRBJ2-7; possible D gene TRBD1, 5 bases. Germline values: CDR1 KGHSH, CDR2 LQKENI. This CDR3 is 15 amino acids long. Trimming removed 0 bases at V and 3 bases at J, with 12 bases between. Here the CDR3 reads CASSPPISDSYEQYF. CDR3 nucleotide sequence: TGTGCCAGCTCACCACCAATCTCCGACAGCTACGAGCAGTACTTC.

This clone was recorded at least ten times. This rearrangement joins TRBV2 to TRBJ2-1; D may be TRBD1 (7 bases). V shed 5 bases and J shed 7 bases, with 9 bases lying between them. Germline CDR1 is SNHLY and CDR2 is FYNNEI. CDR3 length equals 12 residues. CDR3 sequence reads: CASSQGGNEQFF. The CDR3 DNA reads TGTGCCAGCAGTCAGGGGGGAAATGAGCAGTTCTTC.

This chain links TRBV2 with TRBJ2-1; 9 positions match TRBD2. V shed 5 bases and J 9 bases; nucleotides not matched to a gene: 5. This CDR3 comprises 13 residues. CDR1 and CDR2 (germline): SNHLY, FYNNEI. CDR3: CASSYSGRGEQFF. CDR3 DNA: TGTGCCAGCAGTTATAGCGGGAGAGGTGAGCAGTTCTTC.

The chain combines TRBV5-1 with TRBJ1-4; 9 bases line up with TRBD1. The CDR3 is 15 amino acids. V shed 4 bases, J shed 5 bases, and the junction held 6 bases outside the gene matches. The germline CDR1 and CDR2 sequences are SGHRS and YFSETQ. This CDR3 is CASSALQGANEKLFF. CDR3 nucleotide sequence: TGCGCCAGCAGCGCTTTACAGGGGGCCAATGAAAAACTGTTTTTT.

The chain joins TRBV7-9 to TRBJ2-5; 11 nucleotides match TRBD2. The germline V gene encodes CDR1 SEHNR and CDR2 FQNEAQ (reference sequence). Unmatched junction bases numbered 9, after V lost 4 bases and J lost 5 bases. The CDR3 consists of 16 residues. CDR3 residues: CASSSVLAGADETQYF. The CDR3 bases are TGTGCCAGCAGCTCGGTACTAGCGGGAGCAGACGAGACCCAGTACTTC.